This T cell receptor (beta chain) appears in the sequencing data of a study of regulatory T cells in long-lasting Graves disease. CDR3 length: 13 amino acids. Germline V gives CDR1 SEHNR, CDR2 FQNEAQ (reference sequence). With 5 bases removed from V and 8 bases from J, the gap between germline ends came to 15 bases. Library construction for TCR beta used iRepertoire HTBI primers and Arm-PCR of CDR3 regions. TCRdb called the multiplex PCR reads again in MiXCR, with one record for every CDR3 protein. The data contain roughly 510,000 distinct CDR3 sequences, roughly 16% of them singletons. The time point was: newly diagnosed GD, antithyroid drugs for less than 3 months. RNA isolated from PBMCs was used to make the TCR library. In addition, the sample was reused for a study of T cells in Graves' hyperthyroidism and ophthalmopathy.

This sequence originates from a young man with Graves disease. The sample consisted of peripheral blood mononuclear cells (PBMCs), taken at new diagnosis, from a patient treated with antithyroid drugs. The chain joins TRBV7-9 to TRBJ1-2, with D uncertain. In nucleotides, the CDR3 is TGTGCCAGCAGCCTTCTCGGGGAGGAAGGCTACACCTTC. This encodes CASSLLGEEGYTF.